Sequencing of this T cell receptor beta chain was carried out in a study of yellow fever vaccine responses in identical twins. Germline V gene lookup returns CDR1 SNHLY and CDR2 FYNNEI. There are 15 residues in the CDR3. V was clipped by 6 bases and J by 7 bases; unmatched bases: 10. From the RT-PCR reads, TCRdb called clonotypes with MiXCR, one entry per CDR3 protein. The table lists 35,000 or so distinct CDR3 sequences, roughly three fifths of them singletons. Study outcomes and limitations: Among the twins, the vaccine T cell response reportedly seemed partly convergent and partly personalized.

A remark on this clonotype: The antigen is not known.

The gene calls are TRBV2 and TRBJ2-1; 9 bases are a match to TRBD2. The sample consisted of T cells from blood (PBMCs), unsorted or a sorted subset (not recorded which), taken before or after yellow fever vaccination (not recorded which). The TCR was taken from a woman in her late teens or twenties who received the yellow fever vaccine. For the CDR3, the DNA is TGTGCCAGCAGGTTAGCGGGAGACCGGTGGAATGAGCAGTTCTTC. Translation gives CASRLAGDRWNEQFF.